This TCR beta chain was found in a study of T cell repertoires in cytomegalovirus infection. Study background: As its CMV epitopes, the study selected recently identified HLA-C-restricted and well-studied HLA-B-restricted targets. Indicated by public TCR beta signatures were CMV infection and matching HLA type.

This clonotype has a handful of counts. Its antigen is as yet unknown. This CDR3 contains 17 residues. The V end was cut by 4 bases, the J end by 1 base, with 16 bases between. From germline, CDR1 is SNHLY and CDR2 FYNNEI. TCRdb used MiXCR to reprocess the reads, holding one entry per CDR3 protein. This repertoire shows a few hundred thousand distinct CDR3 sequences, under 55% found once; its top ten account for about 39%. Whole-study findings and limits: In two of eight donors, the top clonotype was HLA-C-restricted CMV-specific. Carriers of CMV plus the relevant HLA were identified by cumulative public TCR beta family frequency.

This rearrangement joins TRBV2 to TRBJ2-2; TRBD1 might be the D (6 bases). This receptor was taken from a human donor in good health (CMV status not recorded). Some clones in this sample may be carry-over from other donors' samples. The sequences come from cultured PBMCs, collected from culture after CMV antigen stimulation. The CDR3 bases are TGTGCCAGCAGTGGGAGTCGAGGGGGACAGAACACCGGGGAGCTGTTTTTT. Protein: CASSGSRGGQNTGELFF.